This TCR beta chain came from a study of blood T cell repertoires in COVID-19. V dropped 1 base and J dropped 8; count of bases not matched to a gene: 3. The length of the CDR3 is 15 residues. Germline V gene data show CDR1 as PRHDT and CDR2 as FYEKMQ (reference sequence). Method: immunoSEQ multiplex PCR; TCRdb's copy keeps in-frame clones and lacks some. The profile shows under 80,000 clones, 80% to 90% of them singletons. Sequences were obtained from peripheral blood. This chain uses TRBV13 with TRBJ1-6; 9 nucleotides agree with TRBD1. The clonotype was recovered from a woman older than 75 with active COVID-19. CDR3 DNA: TGTGCCAGCAGCTTAGAACAGGGGGCCGATTCACCCCTCCACTTT. This translates into CASSLEQGADSPLHF.